Sequencing of this T cell receptor beta chain was carried out in a study of CD8 T cells in Susac syndrome (dated by TCRdb to the late 2010s). General notes on the study: The study used repertoire sequencing to test whether antigen drove CD8+ T cell activation and differentiation in Susac syndrome. Clonality of the CD8+ T cell repertoire was compared between more than 9 healthy donors, about 14 Susac syndrome patients and around 15 multiple sclerosis patients.

Comments on this clonotype: Its antigen remains undetermined. Base qualities are not at hand, and no much larger clone is one base apart.

General findings and caveats noted by the study authors: The number of individuals in the TCR sequencing and HLA analysis was acknowledged as relatively small.

The germline V gene specifies MNHEY as CDR1 and SVGEGT as CDR2. The CDR3 covers 13 residues, taking in both the cysteine and the phenylalanine. The CDR3 DNA has 39 bases and is translated from base 1. V is clipped by 4 bases and J by 7 bases, and the sequence between their germline boundaries is 14 bases long. Peripheral blood CD8+ and CD4+ T cells from healthy donors, Susac syndrome patients and multiple sclerosis patients were profiled using high-throughput TCR beta sequencing. Treatment-naive patients with stable or active relapsing-remitting disease fulfilling revised McDonald criteria were used as multiple sclerosis controls. Bulk CD8+ and CD4+ T cells were purified by magnetic negative isolation, whereas CD8+ TEMRA cells were enriched by FACS. Blood was drawn into EDTA tubes, processed within 24 hours, and PBMCs were isolated by density gradient centrifugation. PBMCs destined for TCR sequencing were cryopreserved in liquid nitrogen and later thawed in a 37 °C water bath. A purity of at least 90% was achieved for sorted or isolated CD4+, CD8+ and CD8+ TEMRA cells.

RNA was extracted using the RNeasy kit, and roughly 0.5 to 1 ug of the RNA was reverse transcribed with random hexamers. TCR beta CDR3 regions were amplified with the immunoSEQ multiplex PCR assay covering 54 Vbeta and 13 Jbeta segments. To correct PCR amplification bias, a synthetic template baseline was used for both primer optimization and computational correction. Under the source paper's analysis protocol: Only productive sequences were kept, with reads annotated to V, D and J genes according to IMGT and analyzed in immunoSEQ Analyzer. Clonality was computed as one minus Shannon entropy normalized by log2 of the number of productive unique sequences. For each patient and control, public and private clones were evaluated within the 100 most prevalent clones. Susac-specific clones were defined as absent from healthy and MS cohorts, 850 to 1,300 published viral clones and other ImmuneACCESS disease sequences. The public sequencing data were trimmed at Q25 with fastp and processed into clonotypes with MiXCR by TCRdb, which kept only in-frame beta chains. Entries are consolidated by CDR3 protein sequence, retaining the most common genes and DNA. TCRdb's processing, not the study's, gives the V and J calls here. For this sample there are about 130,000 distinct CDR3 sequences; 90% to 95% appear just once. 0.24% of the sample lies in the top ten.

The sequencing input was CD8+ T cells from PBMCs. Here the chain combines TRBV6-2 or TRBV6-3 and TRBJ2-7; a tentative D call is TRBD1 (6 bases match). This clonotype was sampled from a human donor with multiple sclerosis. The DNA sequence follows: TGTGCCAGCAGTTTGAGGACAGCTCCGGAGCAGTACTTC. The resulting protein is CASSLRTAPEQYF.